The rows below give T cell receptor beta chains drawn from one sample of a study of cytomegalovirus exposure and HLA in healthy donors. The assay was immunoSEQ multiplex PCR, and TCRdb's table has in-frame clones only and misses some. The top ten clones hold approximately 3.1% of a sample with about 190,000 clones, 74% of them seen once. Sequencing used PBMCs. The receptors were gathered from a woman in her twenties or thirties in good health and CMV-seropositive. Each CDR3 is given with its conserved first and last residue. Fields, in order: V gene, D gene, J gene, clone size, CDR3 protein, CDR3 DNA. D genes are given only for firm matches. For some rows the clone size is stated as once, few or many, or as a class when expanded; others skip it.

TRBV4-1,TRBD2,TRBJ2-7,.,CASSPGGGKTYEQYF,TGCGCCAGCAGCCCCGGGGGGGGGAAGACCTACGAGCAGTACTTC
TRBV7-9,.,TRBJ1-1,.,CSSSPASGGLRTEAFF,TGTTCCAGCAGCCCAGCATCGGGGGGATTGAGGACTGAAGCTTTCTTT
TRBV5-8,.,TRBJ2-7,few,CASSLTRTNEQYF,TGTGCCAGCAGCTTGACCCGGACTAACGAGCAGTACTTC
TRBV7-9,TRBD1,TRBJ2-5,.,CASSLTGGKKETQYF,TGTGCCAGCAGCCTGACAGGGGGGAAAAAAGAGACCCAGTACTTC
TRBV6-5,TRBD1,TRBJ1-1,.,CASSSPKPTGFEAFF,TGTGCCAGCAGTTCGCCAAAACCGACAGGGTTTGAGGCTTTCTTT
TRBV2,TRBD2,TRBJ2-7,.,CASGRLAGGSSEQYF,TGTGCCAGCGGCCGACTAGCGGGAGGATCCTCCGAGCAGTACTTC
TRBV27,TRBD2,TRBJ2-3,.,CASSSTSGTQYF,TGTGCCAGCAGCTCGACTAGCGGTACGCAGTATTTT
TRBV5-1,TRBD1,TRBJ1-2,.,CASSLEGRDRGRGYTF,TGCGCCAGCAGCTTGGAAGGTCGGGACAGGGGTCGGGGCTACACCTTC
TRBV7-2,.,TRBJ2-3,once,CASSYVRSTDTQYF,TGTGCCAGCAGCTATGTCAGGAGCACAGATACGCAGTATTTT
TRBV15,.,TRBJ1-5,.,CATSRGGDRQRYSNQPQHF,TGTGCCACCAGCAGAGGCGGAGACAGGCAAAGGTATAGCAATCAGCCCCAGCATTTT
TRBV19,.,TRBJ2-1,once,CASSIFPDNEQFF,TGTGCCAGTAGTATTTTTCCCGACAATGAGCAGTTCTTC
TRBV29-1,TRBD1,TRBJ1-2,.,CSVAPPGQQPTHYGYTF,TGCAGCGTTGCCCCACCGGGACAGCAGCCTACACACTATGGCTACACCTTC
TRBV19,TRBD2,TRBJ2-1,.,CASSAYLAEEQFF,TGTGCCAGTAGTGCATATCTAGCGGAGGAGCAGTTCTTC
TRBV28,.,TRBJ1-3,.,CASRPGTSSGNTIYF,TGTGCCAGCAGACCCGGGACATCCTCTGGAAACACCATATATTTT
TRBV28,TRBD2,TRBJ2-1,.,CASSPGTSGFSYNEQFF,TGTGCCAGCAGTCCAGGGACTAGCGGGTTCTCCTACAATGAGCAGTTCTTC
TRBV5-1,.,TRBJ2-7,.,CASSPPLAHEQYF,TGCGCCAGCAGCCCCCCCCTGGCCCACGAGCAGTACTTC
TRBV11-3,.,TRBJ2-7,.,CASSLGGRGSHEQYF,TGTGCCAGCAGCTTAGGGGGCAGGGGAAGCCACGAGCAGTACTTC
TRBV6-1,.,TRBJ2-5,.,CASNSGRETQYF,TGTGCCAGCAATTCGGGAAGGGAGACCCAGTACTTC